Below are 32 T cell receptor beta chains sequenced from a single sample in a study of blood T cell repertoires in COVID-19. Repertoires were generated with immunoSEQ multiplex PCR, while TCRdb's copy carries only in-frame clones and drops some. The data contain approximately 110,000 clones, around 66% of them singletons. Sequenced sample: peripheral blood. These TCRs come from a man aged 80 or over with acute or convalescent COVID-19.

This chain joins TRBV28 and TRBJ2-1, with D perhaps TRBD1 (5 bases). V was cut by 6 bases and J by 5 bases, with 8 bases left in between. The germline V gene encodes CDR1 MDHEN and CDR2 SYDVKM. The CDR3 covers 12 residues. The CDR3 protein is CASRTANNEQFF. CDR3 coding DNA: TGTGCCAGCAGGACAGCTAACAATGAGCAGTTCTTC.

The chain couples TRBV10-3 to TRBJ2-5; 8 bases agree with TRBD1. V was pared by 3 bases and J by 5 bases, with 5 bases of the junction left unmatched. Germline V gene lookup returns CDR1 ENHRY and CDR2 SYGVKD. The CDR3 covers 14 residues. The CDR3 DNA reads TGTGCCATCAGTGATGCAGGGGGCCGGGAGACCCAGTACTTC. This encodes CAISDAGGRETQYF.

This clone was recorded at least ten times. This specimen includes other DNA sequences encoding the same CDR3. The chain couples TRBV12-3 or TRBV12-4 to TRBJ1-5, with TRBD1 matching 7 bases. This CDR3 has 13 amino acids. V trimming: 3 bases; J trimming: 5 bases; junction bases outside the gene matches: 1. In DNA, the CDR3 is TGTGCCAGCAGTTTCGACAGGGATCAGCCCCAGCATTTT. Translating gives CASSFDRDQPQHF.

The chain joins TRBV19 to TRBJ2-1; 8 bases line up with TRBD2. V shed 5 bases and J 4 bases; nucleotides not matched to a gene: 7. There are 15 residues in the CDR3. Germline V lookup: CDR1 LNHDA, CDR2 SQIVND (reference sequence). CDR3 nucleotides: TGTGCCAGTAGTGACGGGAGGGCCTGGTACAATGAGCAGTTCTTC. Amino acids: CASSDGRAWYNEQFF.

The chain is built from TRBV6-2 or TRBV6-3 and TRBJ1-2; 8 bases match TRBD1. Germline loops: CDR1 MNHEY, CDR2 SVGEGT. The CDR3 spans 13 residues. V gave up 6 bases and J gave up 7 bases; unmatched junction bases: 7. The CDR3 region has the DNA TGTGCCAGCAGCCTACAGGGGGGTAGTGGCTACACCTTC. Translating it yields CASSLQGGSGYTF.

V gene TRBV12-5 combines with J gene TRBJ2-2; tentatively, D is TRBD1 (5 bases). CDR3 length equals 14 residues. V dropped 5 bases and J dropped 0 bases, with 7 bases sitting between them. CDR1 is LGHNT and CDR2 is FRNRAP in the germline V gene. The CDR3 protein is CASGLGANTGELFF. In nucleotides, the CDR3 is TGTGCTAGTGGTCTAGGGGCGAACACCGGGGAGCTGTTTTTT.

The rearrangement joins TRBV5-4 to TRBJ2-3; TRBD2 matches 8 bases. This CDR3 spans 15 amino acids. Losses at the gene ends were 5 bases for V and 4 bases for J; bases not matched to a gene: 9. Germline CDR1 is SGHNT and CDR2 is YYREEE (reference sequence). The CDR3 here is CASRVSGSRADTQYF. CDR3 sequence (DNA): TGTGCCAGCAGAGTCAGCGGGAGTCGCGCAGATACGCAGTATTTT.

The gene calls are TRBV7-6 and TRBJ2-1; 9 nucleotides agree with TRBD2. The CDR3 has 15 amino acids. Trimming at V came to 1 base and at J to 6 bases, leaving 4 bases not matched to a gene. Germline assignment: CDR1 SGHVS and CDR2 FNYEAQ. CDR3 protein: CASSLGGRAFNEQFF. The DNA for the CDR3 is TGTGCCAGCAGCTTAGGCGGGAGGGCCTTCAATGAGCAGTTCTTC.

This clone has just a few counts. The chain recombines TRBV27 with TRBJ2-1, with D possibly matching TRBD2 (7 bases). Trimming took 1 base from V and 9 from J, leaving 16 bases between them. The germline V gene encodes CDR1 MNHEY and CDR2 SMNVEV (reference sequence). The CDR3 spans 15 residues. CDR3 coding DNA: TGTGCCAGCAGTTTATTTAGGGGGACGGGGGGTGAGCAGTTCTTC. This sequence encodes CASSLFRGTGGEQFF.

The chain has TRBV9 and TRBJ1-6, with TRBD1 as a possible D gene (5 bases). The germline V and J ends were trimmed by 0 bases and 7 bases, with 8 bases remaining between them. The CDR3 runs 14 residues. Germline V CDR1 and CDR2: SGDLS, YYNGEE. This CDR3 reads CASSVDRMNSPLHF. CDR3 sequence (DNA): TGTGCCAGCAGCGTAGACAGGATGAATTCACCCCTCCACTTT.

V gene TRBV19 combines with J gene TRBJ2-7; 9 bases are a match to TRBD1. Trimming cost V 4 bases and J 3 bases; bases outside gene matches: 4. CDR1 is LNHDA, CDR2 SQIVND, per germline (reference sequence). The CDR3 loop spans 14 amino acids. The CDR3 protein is CASSTGTGYYEQYF. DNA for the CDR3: TGTGCCAGTAGTACCGGGACAGGGTACTACGAGCAGTACTTC.

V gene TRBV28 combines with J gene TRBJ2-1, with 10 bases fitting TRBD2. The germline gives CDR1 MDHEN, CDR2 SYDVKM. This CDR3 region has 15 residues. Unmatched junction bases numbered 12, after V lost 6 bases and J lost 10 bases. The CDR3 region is CASSLTSGKKNEQFF. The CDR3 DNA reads TGTGCCAGCAGCTTAACTAGCGGGAAGAAAAACGAGCAGTTCTTC.

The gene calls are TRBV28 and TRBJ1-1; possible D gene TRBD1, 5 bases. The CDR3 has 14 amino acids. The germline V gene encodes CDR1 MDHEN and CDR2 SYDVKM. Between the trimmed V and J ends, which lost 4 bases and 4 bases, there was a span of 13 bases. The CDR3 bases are TGTGCCAGCAGTTGGGCAGGGCGGGGCACTGAAGCTTTCTTT. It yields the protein CASSWAGRGTEAFF.

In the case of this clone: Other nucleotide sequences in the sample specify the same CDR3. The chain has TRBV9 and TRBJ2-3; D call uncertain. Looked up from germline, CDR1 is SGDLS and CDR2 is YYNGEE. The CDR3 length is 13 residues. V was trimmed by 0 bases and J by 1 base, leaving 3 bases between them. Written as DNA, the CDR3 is TGTGCCAGCAGCGTAGCAGGCACAGATACGCAGTATTTT. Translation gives CASSVAGTDTQYF.

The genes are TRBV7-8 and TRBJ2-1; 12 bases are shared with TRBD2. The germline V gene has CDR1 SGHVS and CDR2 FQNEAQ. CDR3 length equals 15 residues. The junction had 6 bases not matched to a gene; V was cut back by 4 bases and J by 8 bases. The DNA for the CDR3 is TGTGCCAGCAGCTCTAGCGGGAGGGCCCTTGATGAGCAGTTCTTC. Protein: CASSSSGRALDEQFF. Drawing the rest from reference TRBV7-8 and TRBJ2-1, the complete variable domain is GAGVSQSPRYKVAKRGQDVALRCDPISGHVSLFWYQQALGQGPEFLTYFQNEAQLDKSGLPSDRFFAERPEGSVSTLKIQRTQQEDSAVYLCASSSSGRALDEQFFGPGTRLTVL.

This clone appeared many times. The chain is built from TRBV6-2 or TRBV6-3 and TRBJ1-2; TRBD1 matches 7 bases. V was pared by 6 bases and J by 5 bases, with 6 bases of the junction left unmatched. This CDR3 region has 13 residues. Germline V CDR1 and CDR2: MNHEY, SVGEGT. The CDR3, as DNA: TGTGCCAGCAGCGGGACAGACATTTATGGCTACACCTTC. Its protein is CASSGTDIYGYTF.

CDR3 amino acids: CASSPRGDAYNEQFF. CDR3 DNA: TGTGCCAGCAGCCCCAGGGGGGACGCCTACAATGAGCAGTTCTTC. The chain recombines TRBV7-9 with TRBJ2-1, with D perhaps TRBD1 (7 bases). The CDR3 loop spans 15 amino acids. V lost 5 bases and J lost 2, with 13 bases in between. Germline V CDR1 and CDR2: SEHNR, FQNEAQ (reference sequence).

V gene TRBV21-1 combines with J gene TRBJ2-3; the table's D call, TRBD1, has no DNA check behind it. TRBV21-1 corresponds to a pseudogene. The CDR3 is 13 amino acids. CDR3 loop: CARGQGETDTQYF. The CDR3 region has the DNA TGTGCCCGTGGACAGGGTGAGACAGATACGCAGTATTTT.

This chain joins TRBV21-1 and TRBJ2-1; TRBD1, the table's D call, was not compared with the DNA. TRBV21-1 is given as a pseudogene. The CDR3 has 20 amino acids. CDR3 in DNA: TGTGCCAGCAGCAAAGCCTTCACAGGGGATTCCTCAAGCTCCTACAATGAGCAGTTCTTC. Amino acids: CASSKAFTGDSSSSYNEQFF.

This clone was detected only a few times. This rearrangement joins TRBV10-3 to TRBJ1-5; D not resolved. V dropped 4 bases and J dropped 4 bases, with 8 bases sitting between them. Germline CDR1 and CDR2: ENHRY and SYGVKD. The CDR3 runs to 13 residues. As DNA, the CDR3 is TGTGCCATCAGTGGCGAGGGTAATCAGCCCCAGCATTTT. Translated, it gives CAISGEGNQPQHF.

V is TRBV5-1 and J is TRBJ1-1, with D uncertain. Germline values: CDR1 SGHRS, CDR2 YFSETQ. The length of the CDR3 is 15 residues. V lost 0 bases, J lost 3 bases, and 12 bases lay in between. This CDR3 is CASSLGGGWDTEAFF. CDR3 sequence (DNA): TGCGCCAGCAGCTTGGGTGGAGGGTGGGACACTGAAGCTTTCTTT.

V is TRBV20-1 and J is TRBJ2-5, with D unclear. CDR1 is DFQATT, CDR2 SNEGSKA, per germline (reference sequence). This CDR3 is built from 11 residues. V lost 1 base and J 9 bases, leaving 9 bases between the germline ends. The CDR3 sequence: CSARAPSAQYF. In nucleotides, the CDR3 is TGCAGTGCTAGAGCCCCTTCGGCCCAGTACTTC.

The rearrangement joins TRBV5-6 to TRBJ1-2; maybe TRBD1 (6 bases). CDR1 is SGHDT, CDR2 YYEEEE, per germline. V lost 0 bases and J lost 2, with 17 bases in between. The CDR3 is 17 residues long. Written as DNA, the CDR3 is TGTGCCAGCAGCTTGGTTCCGGGCCAACAGGGAAACTATGGCTACACCTTC. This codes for CASSLVPGQQGNYGYTF.

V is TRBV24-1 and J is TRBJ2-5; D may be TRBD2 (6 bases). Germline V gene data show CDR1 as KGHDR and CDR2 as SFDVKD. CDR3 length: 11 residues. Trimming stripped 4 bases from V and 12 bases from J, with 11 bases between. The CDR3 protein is CATSDSAGKYF. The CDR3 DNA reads TGTGCCACCAGTGACTCGGCGGGGAAGTACTTC.

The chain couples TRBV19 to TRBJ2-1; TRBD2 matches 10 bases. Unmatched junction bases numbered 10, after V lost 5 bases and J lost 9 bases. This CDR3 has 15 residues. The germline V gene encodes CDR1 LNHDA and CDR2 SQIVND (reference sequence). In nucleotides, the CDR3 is TGTGCCAGTAGTCAAAGCGGGAGGGCCGGAGGTGAGCAGTTCTTC. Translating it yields CASSQSGRAGGEQFF.

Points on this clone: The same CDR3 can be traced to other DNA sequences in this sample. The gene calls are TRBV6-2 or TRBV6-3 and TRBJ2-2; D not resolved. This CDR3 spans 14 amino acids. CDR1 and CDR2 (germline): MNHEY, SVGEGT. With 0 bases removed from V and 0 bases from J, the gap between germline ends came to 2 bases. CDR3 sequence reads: CASSYSSNTGELFF. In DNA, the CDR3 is TGTGCCAGCAGTTACTCCTCGAACACCGGGGAGCTGTTTTTT.

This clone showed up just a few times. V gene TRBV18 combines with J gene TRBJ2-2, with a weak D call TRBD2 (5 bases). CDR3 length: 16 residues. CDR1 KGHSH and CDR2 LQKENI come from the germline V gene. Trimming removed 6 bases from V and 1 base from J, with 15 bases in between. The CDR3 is CASSQSSAGNTGELFF. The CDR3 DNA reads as TGTGCCAGCTCGCAGAGTAGCGCGGGGAACACCGGGGAGCTGTTTTTT. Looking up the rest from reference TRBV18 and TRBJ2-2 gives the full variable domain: NAGVMQNPRHLVRRRGQEARLRCSPMKGHSHVYWYRQLPEEGLKFMVYLQKENIIDESGMPKERFSAEFPKEGPSILRIQQVVRGDSAAYFCASSQSSAGNTGELFFGEGSRLTVL.

This chain's CDR3 is CASSFRQGSYEQYF. The CDR3 DNA follows: TGTGCCAGCAGCTTCCGACAGGGCTCCTACGAGCAGTACTTC. The V and J genes are TRBV7-2 and TRBJ2-7; 7 bases fit TRBD1. CDR3 length: 14 amino acids. After removal of 3 bases from V and 0 bases from J, the junction contained 2 bases not matched to a gene. Germline V CDR1 and CDR2: SGHTA, FQGNSA.

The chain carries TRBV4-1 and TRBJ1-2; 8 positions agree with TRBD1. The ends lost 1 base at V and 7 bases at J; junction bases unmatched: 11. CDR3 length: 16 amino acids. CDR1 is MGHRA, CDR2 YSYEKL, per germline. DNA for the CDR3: TGCGCCAGCAGCCAAGTGTTCAACAGGGGGTCTGGTGGCTACACCTTC. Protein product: CASSQVFNRGSGGYTF.

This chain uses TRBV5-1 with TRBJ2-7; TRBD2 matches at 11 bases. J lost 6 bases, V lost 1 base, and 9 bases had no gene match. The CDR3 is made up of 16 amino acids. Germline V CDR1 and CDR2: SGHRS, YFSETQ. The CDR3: CASSLQVAGGSAEQYF. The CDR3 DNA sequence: TGCGCCAGCAGCTTGCAGGTAGCGGGAGGGTCCGCCGAGCAGTACTTC. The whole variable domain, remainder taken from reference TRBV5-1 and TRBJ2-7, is KAGVTQTPRYLIKTRGQQVTLSCSPISGHRSVSWYQQTPGQGLQFLFEYFSETQRNKGNFPGRFSGRQFSNSRSEMNVSTLELGDSALYLCASSLQVAGGSAEQYFGPGTRLTVT.

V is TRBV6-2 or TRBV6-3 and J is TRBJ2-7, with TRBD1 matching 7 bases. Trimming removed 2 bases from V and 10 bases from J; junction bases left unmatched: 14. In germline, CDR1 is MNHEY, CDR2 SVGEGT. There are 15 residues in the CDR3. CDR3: CASSYATTGPSPQYF. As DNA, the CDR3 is TGTGCCAGCAGTTACGCTACGACAGGGCCTAGCCCCCAGTACTTC.

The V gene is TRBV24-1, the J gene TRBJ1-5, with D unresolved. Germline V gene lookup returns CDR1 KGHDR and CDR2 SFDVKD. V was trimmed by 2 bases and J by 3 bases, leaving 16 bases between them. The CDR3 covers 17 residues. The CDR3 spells CATSDSGLASDNQPQHF. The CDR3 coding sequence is TGTGCCACCAGTGATTCTGGGCTCGCCTCAGACAATCAGCCCCAGCATTTT.